This T cell receptor beta chain derives from a study of blood T cell repertoires in COVID-19. About the research overall: Donors in the United States, Italy and Spain gave samples during acute or convalescent COVID-19. Nucleic acid was either cDNA or gDNA, and it came from T cells, B-cell-depleted T cells, or PBMCs.

Study processing details: Estimation of nucleated cell counts relied on the amplification of reference gene primers. Assay used: immunoSEQ multiplex PCR; TCRdb lists only in-frame clones, some missing. V and J calls and clone size are as listed in that table; D and trimming were resolved from the DNA. The sample has approximately 13,000 clones; about 83% are singletons. The sequenced sample was peripheral blood. The clonotype was recovered from a human donor with active COVID-19. The donor label of this sample is uncertain.

DNA for the CDR3: TGTGCCAGCAGCCCATGGACCGGGGTGGGTCAGCCCCAGCATTTT. Protein sequence: CASSPWTGVGQPQHF. This sequence joins TRBV5-6 and TRBJ1-5; no definite D call. Germline V gene sequence: CDR1 SGHDT, CDR2 YYEEEE. Deletions cut 4 bases from V and 6 bases from J, with 17 bases between. The CDR3 length is 15 residues.